This TCR beta chain came from a study of blood T cell repertoires in COVID-19. Study summary: PBMCs, B-cell-depleted T cells, or T cells provided the cDNA or gDNA that made up the material.

V was pared by 2 bases and J by 5 bases, with 9 bases of the junction left unmatched. The length of the CDR3 is 15 residues. Looked up from germline, CDR1 is MNHEY and CDR2 is SMNVEV (reference sequence). Per the original data handling: The assay estimated nucleated cells by amplifying reference gene primers. Here immunoSEQ multiplex PCR was the method, and the copy in TCRdb shows in-frame clones only, minus some. The V and J calls and clone size are taken from that table; D and trimming were inferred from the DNA. The sample has 100,000 to 150,000 clones, about four fifths seen once. The chain carries TRBV27 and TRBJ2-7; 7 bases agree with TRBD2. This TCR was recovered from a woman aged 60-70 years with acute or convalescent COVID-19. What was sequenced was peripheral blood. CDR3 sequence: CASSLRGGGDDEQYF. The CDR3 DNA sequence: TGTGCCAGCAGTTTAAGGGGCGGGGGTGATGACGAGCAGTACTTC.